The entry below describes one T cell receptor (beta chain). This sample is part of a study of blood T cell repertoires in COVID-19. Overall study context: Researchers got acute and convalescent COVID-19 samples from the United States, Italy and Spain. T cells, B-cell-depleted T cells, or PBMCs supplied cDNA or gDNA.

Original analysis: From reference gene primer amplification, estimates of nucleated cell counts were derived. Here immunoSEQ multiplex PCR was the method, and the copy in TCRdb shows in-frame clones only, minus some. For V, J and clone size, that table is used; D and trimming come from the DNA. The data hold 110,000 to 150,000 clones, with 70% to 85% observed a single time. J gave up 1 base and V 5 bases, and 3 bases lay outside the gene matches. The germline V gene encodes CDR1 SGHVS and CDR2 FQNEAQ. The CDR3 is made up of 14 amino acids. This receptor was identified in a woman of 80 years or more in a cohort sampled during active or convalescent COVID-19. The sample consisted of peripheral blood. The chain uses TRBV7-8 and TRBJ1-1; 8 nucleotides align to TRBD1. For the CDR3, the DNA is TGTGCCAGCAGCCCAGGACAGGGGAACACTGAAGCTTTCTTT. Protein product: CASSPGQGNTEAFF.